This is a list of T cell receptor beta chains from one sample in a study of control samples from healthy donors and cancer patients. Profiling relied on immunoSEQ multiplex PCR, and the TCRdb table lists in-frame clones only, not all of them. The data hold around 110,000 clones, with 70% to 90% observed a single time. Sequenced sample: blood. The receptors were gathered from a woman aged 70-85 years in good health. CDR3s include the opening cysteine and the closing phenylalanine or tryptophan. D genes are given only for firm matches. Rows give clone size only sometimes, using once, few, many, or a class for an expanded clone.

>TRBJ1-2|.|.|TRBV4-3
CASSQGYRDYGYTF
TGCGCCAGCAGCCAAGGGTACAGAGACTATGGCTACACCTTC
>TRBJ1-1|.|.|TRBV9
CASSVEVGVDTEAFF
TGTGCCAGCAGCGTAGAGGTAGGGGTTGATACTGAAGCTTTCTTT
>TRBJ1-5|TRBD1|.|TRBV9
CASSGTGGNQPQHF
TGTGCCAGCAGCGGGACAGGGGGTAATCAGCCCCAGCATTTT
>TRBJ2-7|TRBD2|.|TRBV7-2
CASSPQAVAGSSYEQYF
TGTGCCAGCAGCCCGCAGGCGGTAGCGGGGAGCTCCTACGAGCAGTACTTC
>TRBJ2-1|.|.|TRBV9
CASSVGGSNEQFF
TGTGCCAGCAGCGTAGGAGGGAGCAATGAGCAGTTCTTC
>TRBJ2-2|.|.|TRBV6-5
CASRPTGATGELFF
TGTGCCAGCAGGCCGACAGGAGCCACCGGGGAGCTGTTTTTT
>TRBJ1-4|.|.|TRBV6-6
CASSYAKIRDEKLFF
TGTGCCAGCAGTTACGCCAAAATTAGGGACGAAAAACTGTTTTTT
>TRBJ1-4|.|.|TRBV27
CASMDGGKLFF
TGTGCCAGCATGGATGGAGGAAAACTGTTTTTT
>TRBJ1-4|.|.|TRBV5-4
CASSFATNEKLFF
TGTGCCAGCAGCTTTGCAACTAATGAAAAACTGTTTTTT
>TRBJ1-1|.|.|TRBV5-1
CASSYRQSGDTEAFF
TGCGCCAGCAGCTACCGACAGTCGGGGGACACTGAAGCTTTCTTT
>TRBJ2-2|.|.|TRBV7-6
CASRPGSIRTGELFF
TGTGCCAGCAGGCCTGGGTCGATTAGAACCGGGGAGCTGTTTTTT
>TRBJ1-4|.|.|TRBV5-4
CASSSPDEKLFF
TGTGCCAGCAGCTCCCCGGATGAAAAACTGTTTTTT
>TRBJ1-4|.|.|TRBV25-1
CASSDSGTVGEKLFF
TGTGCCAGCAGTGACTCCGGGACGGTGGGGGAAAAACTGTTTTTT
>TRBJ1-5|.|.|TRBV10-2
CASSDFPDQPQHF
TGCGCCAGCAGTGATTTTCCTGACCAGCCCCAGCATTTT
>TRBJ1-1|.|.|TRBV5-6
CASSREQGEAFF
TGTGCCAGCAGCCGGGAACAGGGTGAAGCTTTCTTT
>TRBJ2-2|.|.|TRBV5-4
CASTPLGSDTGELFF
TGTGCCAGCACCCCCCTGGGATCAGACACCGGGGAGCTGTTTTTT
>TRBJ1-1|.|.|TRBV27
CASHGRLTEAFF
TGTGCCAGCCATGGGAGGTTGACTGAAGCTTTCTTT
>TRBJ1-1|.|.|TRBV20-1
CSADGHTEAFF
TGCAGTGCCGACGGGCACACTGAAGCTTTCTTT
>TRBJ1-1|.|.|TRBV3-1/TRBV3-2
CASSQAVGVRTEAFF
TGTGCCAGCAGCCAAGCGGTGGGGGTCCGCACTGAAGCTTTCTTT
>TRBJ2-4|.|once|TRBV27
CASSPQTGTKNIQYF
TGTGCCAGCAGTCCACAAACAGGGACCAAAAACATTCAGTACTTC
>TRBJ1-4|.|.|TRBV4-3
CASSQDPGRRGEKLFF
TGCGCCAGCAGCCAAGATCCGGGGCGCCGGGGTGAAAAACTGTTTTTT
>TRBJ2-1|.|.|TRBV18
CASSPSNSYNEQFF
TGTGCCAGCTCACCTTCGAACTCCTACAATGAGCAGTTCTTC
>TRBJ2-4|.|.|TRBV19
CASSTHQTKNIQYF
TGTGCCAGTAGTACCCACCAGACCAAAAACATTCAGTACTTC
>TRBJ2-7|.|.|TRBV4-2
CASSQTGGTASGGRYF
TGTGCCAGCAGCCAAACCGGGGGGACAGCCTCCGGCGGGCGGTACTTC
>TRBJ1-6|.|.|TRBV9
CASSVGPQGYSPLHF
TGTGCCAGCAGCGTAGGCCCCCAGGGGTATTCACCCCTCCACTTT